This entry is about one TCR beta chain. The antigen remains unidentified. This record belongs to a study of cytomegalovirus exposure and HLA in healthy donors. CDR1 SGHNT and CDR2 YYREEE come from the germline V gene (reference sequence). This CDR3 comprises 18 residues. Trimming cost V 4 bases and J 1 base; bases outside gene matches: 11. PCR was performed using 60 Vbeta and 13 Jbeta primers. Here immunoSEQ multiplex PCR was the method, and the copy in TCRdb shows in-frame clones only, minus some. The data show around 170,000 clones, with about 80% seen just once and roughly 1.4% held by the top ten. Study-wide findings and caveats: The dataset shows that most TCR sequences were rare, while some public TCRs occurred in many donors.

This sequence originates from a man between 40 and 49 years old in good health and CMV-seronegative. The sample consisted of PBMCs. The V and J genes are TRBV5-4 and TRBJ2-1; 10 bases agree with TRBD2. The CDR3 sequence is CASSQPGVAGGSYNEQFF. In DNA form, the CDR3 reads TGTGCCAGCAGCCAACCTGGGGTAGCGGGAGGTTCCTACAATGAGCAGTTCTTC.